What follows describes a single T cell receptor beta chain. The entry originates in a study of ipilimumab plus nivolumab after autologous stem cell transplantation. CDR3 size: 16 residues. The V segment lost 3 bases and the J segment 6 bases; nucleotides outside the gene matches: 11. CDR1 and CDR2 from the germline V gene are KGHSH and LQKENI. Method: immunoSEQ multiplex PCR; TCRdb's copy keeps in-frame clones and lacks some. The repertoire holds some 46,000 clones, with 70% to 90% as singletons. The gene calls are TRBV18 and TRBJ2-7; 10 positions agree with TRBD2. The specimen comprised PBMCs, sampled in a trial of ipilimumab plus nivolumab as post-transplant consolidation. The receptor was derived from a male donor with multiple myeloma. DNA for the CDR3: TGTGCCAGCTCACCGGATGTTCTAGCGGGAGAGGTCGAGCAGTACTTC. Encoded protein: CASSPDVLAGEVEQYF. Full variable domain (outside the CDR3, taken from reference TRBV18 and TRBJ2-7): NAGVMQNPRHLVRRRGQEARLRCSPMKGHSHVYWYRQLPEEGLKFMVYLQKENIIDESGMPKERFSAEFPKEGPSILRIQQVVRGDSAAYFCASSPDVLAGEVEQYFGPGTRLTVT.